This T cell receptor (beta chain) was observed in a study of T cells in Graves' hyperthyroidism and ophthalmopathy (dated by TCRdb to the late 2010s). Turning to the overall study: Peripheral blood samples were taken at initial diagnosis, before any treatment was given. Following sampling, methimazole starting at 30 mg daily was given to hyperthyroidism patients, and high-dose intravenous methylprednisolone was given to ophthalmopathy patients. TCR Vbeta CDR3 sequencing of 130 to 150 peripheral blood samples (about 45 ophthalmopathy, 70 to 85 hyperthyroidism and roughly 17 progressor patients) is reported in the paper. Prospective prediction of ophthalmopathy was tested in an independent validation cohort consisting of about 19 hyperthyroidism patients and some 15 patients who later progressed to ophthalmopathy. The study also compared thyroid tissue and blood T-cell repertoires from over 5 Graves' hyperthyroidism patients. The approximately 90 discovery patients were randomly split 7:3 into training and test sets. A discovery cohort of about a hundred patients, about 40 with Graves' ophthalmopathy and more than 55 with stable Graves' hyperthyroidism, was used to find distinguishing TCR V-J signatures. Study-wide conclusions, independent of this receptor: In cross-validation, a model built on a 13 V-J signature told ophthalmopathy apart from stable hyperthyroidism with 85% to 90% sensitivity and 81% to 82% specificity, and in testing the same model reached 80%/75%. No statistical method was used to fix the sample size in advance, and group allocation was not hidden from the investigators. During validation, the model predicted progression to ophthalmopathy a median of around 6 months ahead of onset, with approximately 71% sensitivity and about 72% specificity. Most expanded thyroid clonotypes (frequency above 0.001) were also found in blood, which suggests that blood repertoires may mirror thyroid immune responses.

The CDR3 holds 17 amino acids from the cysteine to the phenylalanine. Only the CDR3 DNA stays, 51 bases, in frame from base 1. From the germline V gene, CDR1 is SGHAT and CDR2 is FQNNGV. The V end loses 4 bases and the J end loses 4 bases, and a stretch of 22 bases separates them. Amplification of TCR beta CDR3 regions was carried out from RNA transcripts. A first-round RT-PCR of the TCR CDR3 used the HTBI primer set with the Qiagen OneStep RT-PCR kit. A second multiplex PCR round built the libraries, followed by size selection and purification. Sequencing of the libraries was done on an Illumina HiSeq2000 using paired-end 100 bp reads. The source study handled its data this way. SOAPnuke was used to process the raw data, removing reads that contained adapters or uncalled bases, had a mean Phred below 15, or lacked an exact match to the constant primer or identifier. COPE v1.2.5 was used to merge the high-quality paired reads, and each unique nucleotide sequence was defined as a clonotype. MiTCR v1.1 was used to align the clonotypes against IMGT TRBV, TRBD and TRBJ reference segments. The analysis was restricted to V-J combinations with a frequency above 0.0001, which together covered 99.2% of the repertoires. A TCS score was defined as the ratio of F50 (clonal expansion) to E x V (chaos), with BLOSUM62-based TCRdist applied between CDR3 peptides within each V-J. Welch's t-statistics and random forest reduced 514 V-J features to 13, which were used in a naive Bayes classifier (R e1071). The similarity between thyroid and blood repertoires was quantified using the Morisita-Horn index. Using fastp at Q25 and MiXCR, TCRdb reprocessed the public reads and kept productive beta chains. Entries that share a CDR3 protein sequence are merged under the most common genes and DNA. TCRdb's processing, not the authors' own work, is the source of the V and J calls. The sample contains more than 500,000 distinct CDR3 sequences, roughly 14% of them found a single time. The top ten constitute about 4.5% of the sample.

Ophthalmopathy patients had moderately to severely active disease, Clinical Activity Score of at least 3, NOSPECS grade of at least 4, and duration under 3 months. The study excluded patients with uncontrolled infections, other autoimmune diseases, pregnancy or lactation. Clinical symptoms, serum thyroxine and TRAb, thyroid ultrasound, and orbital computed tomography formed the basis for the diagnoses. Ficoll-Paque density gradient centrifugation was used to isolate PBMCs from 10 ml of fresh peripheral blood. Total RNA was extracted with Trizol reagent, and quality was checked on an Agilent 2100 Bioanalyzer. As to this clonotype: Its target antigen remains unknown. No base quality values were provided; no much bigger clone lies one nucleotide off.

The chain is assembled from TRBV11-2 and TRBJ2-5, with TRBD1 as a weak D call on 6 bases. This TCR was sampled from a middle-aged woman with Graves' ophthalmopathy. Sequencing input: blood. CDR3 sequence: CASSYPLRRTVRETQYF. The sequenced DNA is TGTGCCAGCAGCTATCCTTTACGACGGACAGTCCGAGAGACCCAGTACTTC.